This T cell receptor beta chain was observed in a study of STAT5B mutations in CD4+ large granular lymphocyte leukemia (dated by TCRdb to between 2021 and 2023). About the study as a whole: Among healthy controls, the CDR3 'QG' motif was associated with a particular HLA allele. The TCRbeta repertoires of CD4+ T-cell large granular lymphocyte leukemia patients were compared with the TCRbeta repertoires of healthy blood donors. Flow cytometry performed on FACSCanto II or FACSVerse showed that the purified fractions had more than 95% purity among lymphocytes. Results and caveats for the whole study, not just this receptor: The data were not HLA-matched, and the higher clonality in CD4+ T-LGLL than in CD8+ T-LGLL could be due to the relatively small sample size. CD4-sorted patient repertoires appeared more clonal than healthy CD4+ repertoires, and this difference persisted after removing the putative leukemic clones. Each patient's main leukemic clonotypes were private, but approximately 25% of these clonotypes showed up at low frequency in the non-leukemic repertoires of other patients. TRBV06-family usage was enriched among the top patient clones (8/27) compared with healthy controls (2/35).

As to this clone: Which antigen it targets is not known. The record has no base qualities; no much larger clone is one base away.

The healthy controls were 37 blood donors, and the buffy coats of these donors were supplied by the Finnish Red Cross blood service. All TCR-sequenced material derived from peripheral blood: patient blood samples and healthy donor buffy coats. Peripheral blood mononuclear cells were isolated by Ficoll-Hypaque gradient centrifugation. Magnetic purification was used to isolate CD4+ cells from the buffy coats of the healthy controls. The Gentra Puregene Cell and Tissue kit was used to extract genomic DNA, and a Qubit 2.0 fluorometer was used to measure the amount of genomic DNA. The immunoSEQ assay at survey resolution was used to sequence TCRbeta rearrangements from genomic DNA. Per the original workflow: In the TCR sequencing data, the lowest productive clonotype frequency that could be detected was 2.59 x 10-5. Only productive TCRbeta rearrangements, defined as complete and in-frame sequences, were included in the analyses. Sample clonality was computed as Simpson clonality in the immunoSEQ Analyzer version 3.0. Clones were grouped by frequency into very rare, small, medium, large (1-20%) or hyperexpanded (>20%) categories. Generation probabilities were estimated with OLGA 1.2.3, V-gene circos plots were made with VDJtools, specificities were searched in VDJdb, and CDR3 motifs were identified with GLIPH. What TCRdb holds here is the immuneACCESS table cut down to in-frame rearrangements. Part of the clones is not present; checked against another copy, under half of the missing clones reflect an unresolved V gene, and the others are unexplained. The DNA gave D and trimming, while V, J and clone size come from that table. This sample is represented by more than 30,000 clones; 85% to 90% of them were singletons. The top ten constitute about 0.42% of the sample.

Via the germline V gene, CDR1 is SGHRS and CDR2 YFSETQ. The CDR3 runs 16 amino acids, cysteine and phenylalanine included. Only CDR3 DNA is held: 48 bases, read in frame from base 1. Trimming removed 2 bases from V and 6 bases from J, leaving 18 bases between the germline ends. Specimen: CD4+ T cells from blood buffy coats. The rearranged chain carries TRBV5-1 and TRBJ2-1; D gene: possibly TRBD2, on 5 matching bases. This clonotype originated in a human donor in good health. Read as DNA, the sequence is TGCGCCAGCAGCTTTTCTCTTGGTGGAGGAGCCAATGAGCAGTTCTTC. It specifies CASSFSLGGGANEQFF.